This TCR beta chain comes out of a study of blood T cell repertoires in COVID-19. Germline loops: CDR1 LNHDA, CDR2 SQIVND (reference sequence). There are 16 residues in the CDR3. With 5 bases clipped from V and 9 bases from J, the junction kept 8 bases outside the gene matches. The sample holds a few counts of this clone. TCRdb's copy holds only in-frame clones and misses some; the assay was immunoSEQ multiplex PCR. The sample holds nearly 250,000 clones, 75% to 85% seen once. The sample comprised PBMCs or T cells enriched from blood (not recorded which). The TCR originated in a woman aged 45-65 years with acute COVID-19. The chain employs TRBV19 and TRBJ1-6, with 12 bases that match TRBD1. The CDR3 region has the DNA TGTGCCAGTAGTGCGGGGACAGGGGGCGAATCTTCACCCCTCCACTTT. Residues: CASSAGTGGESSPLHF.